One T cell receptor (beta chain) is described in this entry. Its antigen is still unknown. The PCR employed 60 Vbeta primers together with 13 Jbeta primers. Some clones are missing from TCRdb's copy, which holds only in-frame ones; the method was immunoSEQ multiplex PCR. This table has under 150,000 clones, approximately 81% appearing once. The sample belongs to a study of cytomegalovirus exposure and HLA in healthy donors. Background on the study: Unique TCRs from HLA-typed donors, around 79 million of them, were held in an early data release. Genotyping of roughly 400 donors showed that roughly 83% belonged to the Caucasian-associated ancestry cluster. Points from the study as a whole: Earlier analysis looked at TCR beta V segments, and most were productive about 87% or about 30% of the time.

Among the donors, all were healthy bone marrow donors. The sample consisted of PBMCs. The origin of this receptor is a man aged 25-45 years in good health and CMV-seropositive.

CDR3 loop: CASSAQGMNTEAFF. The CDR3 DNA reads as TGTGCCAGCAGCGCACAGGGGATGAACACTGAAGCTTTCTTT. This sequence joins TRBV9 and TRBJ1-1, with TRBD1 identical over 7 bases. This CDR3 comprises 14 residues. The V segment lost 3 bases and the J segment 0 bases; nucleotides outside the gene matches: 2. Looked up from germline, CDR1 is SGDLS and CDR2 is YYNGEE.